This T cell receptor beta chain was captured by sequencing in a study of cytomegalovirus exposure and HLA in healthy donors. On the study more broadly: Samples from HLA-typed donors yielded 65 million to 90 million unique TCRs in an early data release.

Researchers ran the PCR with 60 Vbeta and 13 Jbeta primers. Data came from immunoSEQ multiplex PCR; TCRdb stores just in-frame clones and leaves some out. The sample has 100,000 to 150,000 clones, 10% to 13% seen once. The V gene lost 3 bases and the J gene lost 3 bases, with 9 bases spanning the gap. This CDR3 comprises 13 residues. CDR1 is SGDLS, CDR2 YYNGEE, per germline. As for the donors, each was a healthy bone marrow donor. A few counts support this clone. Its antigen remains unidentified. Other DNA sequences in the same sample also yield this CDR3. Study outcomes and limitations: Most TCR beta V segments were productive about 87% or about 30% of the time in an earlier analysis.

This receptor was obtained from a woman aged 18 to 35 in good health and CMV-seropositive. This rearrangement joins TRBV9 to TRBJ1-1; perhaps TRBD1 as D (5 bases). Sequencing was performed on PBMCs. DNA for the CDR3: TGTGCCAGCAGCGCTGGGGGGTACACTGAAGCTTTCTTT. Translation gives CASSAGGYTEAFF.